What follows are 16 T cell receptor gamma chains derived from one specimen sequenced in a study of human gamma delta and Vdelta1 T cells. Which antigens these TCRs recognize remains unknown. TCRdb reanalysed the PCR reads via CATT. The sample consists of several thousand gamma-chain clones, 45% of them appearing once. The specimen sequenced was Vdelta1 gamma-delta T cells from blood grown in culture (DOT cells). The receptors shown here come from a human donor in good health.

This clone was observed a handful of times. Distinct nucleotide sequences in the sample also encode this CDR3. The V gene is TRGV4, the J gene TRGJ1 or TRGJ2. The CDR3 is 12 residues long. With 0 bases clipped from V and 7 bases from J, the junction kept 3 bases outside the gene matches. Looked up from germline, CDR1 is EGSTGY and CDR2 is YDSYTSSV. The CDR3 nucleotides are TGTGCCACCTGGGATGGGCGCTATAAGAAACTCTTT. It encodes CATWDGRYKKLF.

In this sample, this clone turned up a few times. The chain combines TRGV5 with TRGJ1 or TRGJ2. The CDR3 has 15 residues. The germline gives CDR1 VINAFY, CDR2 YDVSNSKD. With V trimmed by 6 bases and J by 1 base, 12 bases remained unmatched. The CDR3, as DNA: TGTGCCACCTGGAGCTCTGGGCGTAATTATTATAAGAAACTCTTT. Its translation: CATWSSGRNYYKKLF.

This clone was seen a handful of times. The chain is built from TRGV4 and TRGJ1 or TRGJ2. Germline CDR1 reads EGSTGY; CDR2 reads YDSYTSSV. The trim removed 0 bases at V and 0 bases at J, leaving 5 bases unmatched. This CDR3 is built from 15 residues. CDR3 bases: TGTGCCACCTGGGATGGGCCTATGAATTATTATAAGAAACTCTTT. It is translated as CATWDGPMNYYKKLF.

On this clone: Other DNA variants within this sample encode the same CDR3. V is TRGV4 and J is TRGJ1 or TRGJ2. Unmatched junction bases numbered 4, after V lost 1 base and J lost 1 base. The germline gives CDR1 EGSTGY, CDR2 YDSYTSSV. This CDR3 contains 14 residues. The CDR3 loop is CATWDGTNYYKKLF. CDR3 nucleotides: TGTGCCACCTGGGATGGCACTAATTATTATAAGAAACTCTTT.

A single count supports this clone. The same CDR3 also results from other DNA sequences found in this sample. The rearrangement joins TRGV2 to TRGJ1 or TRGJ2. The CDR3 consists of 12 residues. Per the germline V gene, CDR1 is EGSNGY and CDR2 is YDSYNSKV. V was pared by 1 base and J by 7 bases, with 4 bases of the junction left unmatched. The CDR3, as DNA: TGTGCCACCTGGGACGGATCCTATAAGAAACTCTTT. Protein sequence: CATWDGSYKKLF.

This clone has a handful of counts. The rearrangement links TRGV4 to TRGJ1 or TRGJ2. This CDR3 is 14 amino acids long. V lost 1 base, J lost 7 bases, and 10 bases stayed unmatched. CDR1 and CDR2 (germline): EGSTGY, YDSYTSSV. The CDR3 sequence is CATWDGDGRYKKLF. CDR3 sequence (DNA): TGTGCCACCTGGGATGGTGACGGGAGATATAAGAAACTCTTT.

The V gene was left uncalled, and the J gene is TRGJP1. The CDR3 has 10 amino acids. CDR3 sequence: CASTGWFKIF. The CDR3 nucleotides are TGTGCTTCCACTGGTTGGTTCAAGATATTT.

The genes are TRGV2 and TRGJ1 or TRGJ2. Germline values: CDR1 EGSNGY, CDR2 YDSYNSKV. The CDR3 spans 14 residues. V lost 0 bases, J lost 6 bases, and 8 bases stayed unmatched. CDR3 protein: CATWDGPLFYKKLF. The CDR3 nucleotides are TGTGCCACCTGGGACGGGCCCCTCTTTTATAAGAAACTCTTT.

In its sample, this clone was seen a few times. The chain uses TRGV3 and TRGJ1 or TRGJ2. The CDR3 is 16 amino acids. Trimming at V came to 0 bases and at J to 0 bases, leaving 8 bases not matched to a gene. The germline gives CDR1 VTNTFY, CDR2 YDVSTARD (reference sequence). For the CDR3, the DNA is TGTGCCACCTGGGACAGGCCACCCTCGAATTATTATAAGAAACTCTTT. Protein product: CATWDRPPSNYYKKLF.

This clone has only a few counts. This sequence joins TRGV9 and TRGJ1 or TRGJ2. CDR1 and CDR2 (germline): GITISATS, ISYDGTV (reference sequence). V lost 3 bases to trimming and J lost 11 bases; unmatched junction nucleotides: 13. This CDR3 comprises 13 residues. The CDR3 here is CALWELQRGEKLF. The CDR3 nucleotides are TGTGCCTTGTGGGAGTTACAAAGAGGGGAGAAACTCTTT.

The chain couples TRGV5 to TRGJP1. The CDR3 is 13 residues long. CDR1 VINAFY and CDR2 YDVSNSKD come from the germline V gene. V lost 10 bases and J lost 4; bases outside the gene matches: 9. As DNA, the CDR3 is TGTGCCACTCGGTCAAACACTGGTTGGTTCAAGATATTT. It encodes CATRSNTGWFKIF.

The chain uses TRGV4 and TRGJ1 or TRGJ2. Trimming at V came to 0 bases and at J to 3 bases, leaving 8 bases not matched to a gene. This CDR3 has 15 amino acids. In germline, CDR1 is EGSTGY, CDR2 YDSYTSSV. CDR3 protein: CATWDGPGFYYKKLF. The CDR3 DNA reads as TGTGCCACCTGGGATGGGCCCGGTTTTTATTATAAGAAACTCTTT.

The chain couples TRGV5 to TRGJ1 or TRGJ2. Per germline, CDR1 VINAFY and CDR2 YDVSNSKD. Unmatched junction bases numbered 7, after V lost 9 bases and J lost 5 bases. The CDR3 has 11 amino acids. Here the CDR3 DNA reads TGTGCCACCCCAGTACATTATAAGAAACTCTTT. This gives the protein CATPVHYKKLF.

The chain has TRGV4 and TRGJ1 or TRGJ2. This CDR3 contains 13 residues. CDR1 and CDR2 from the germline V gene are EGSTGY and YDSYTSSV. V lost 4 bases to trimming and J lost 4 bases; unmatched junction nucleotides: 7. The CDR3, as DNA: TGTGCCACCTGGGACGTCATGTATTATAAGAAACTCTTT. Its translation is CATWDVMYYKKLF.

As concerns this clone: At the DNA level, this CDR3 is encoded by other sequences in the same sample as well. The rearrangement links TRGV8 to TRGJP1. This CDR3 spans 14 amino acids. The junction had 2 bases not matched to a gene; V was cut back by 4 bases and J by 0 bases. Germline V gene sequence: CDR1 VENAVY, CDR2 YDSYNSRV. CDR3 region: CATWDYTTGWFKIF. The CDR3 bases are TGTGCCACCTGGGACTATACCACTGGTTGGTTCAAGATATTT.

The chain uses TRGV3 and TRGJP2. This CDR3 comprises 17 residues. Germline CDR1 and CDR2: VTNTFY and YDVSTARD (reference sequence). After removal of 2 bases from V and 0 bases from J, the junction contained 9 bases not matched to a gene. The CDR3 loop is CATWDIPPDSSDWIKTF. CDR3 in DNA: TGTGCCACCTGGGACATTCCCCCGGATAGTAGTGATTGGATCAAGACGTTT.